Shown below are 32 T cell receptor beta chains from a single sample sequenced in a study of OX40 agonist ivuxolimab in advanced cancers. Sequencing used immunoSEQ multiplex PCR; TCRdb keeps in-frame clones, though not all of them. The table includes under 100,000 clones, 88% detected once. Specimen: CD4+ or CD8+ T cells sorted from blood, collected in a trial of the OX40 agonist ivuxolimab. All receptors derive from an adult with an advanced solid tumor such as melanoma, head and neck, liver or kidney cancer.

The rearrangement uses TRBV4-3 and TRBJ2-1; tentatively, D is TRBD1 (5 bases). Trimming cost V 0 bases and J 8 bases, with 14 bases left between them. The CDR3 sequence is 15 residues long. Germline assignment: CDR1 LGHNA and CDR2 YSLEER. This chain's CDR3 is CASSQDRGQGDEQFF. DNA of the CDR3: TGCGCCAGCAGCCAAGATAGGGGCCAAGGGGATGAGCAGTTCTTC.

This rearrangement joins TRBV29-1 to TRBJ1-2, with D maybe TRBD1 (5 bases). Deletions cut 0 bases from V and 11 bases from J, with 16 bases between. Germline V gene lookup returns CDR1 SQVTM and CDR2 ANQGSEA. The length of the CDR3 is 13 residues. The CDR3 DNA is TGCAGCGTTGAAGATCTGAGGGGTGACAGATACACCTTC. Residues: CSVEDLRGDRYTF.

The chain joins TRBV27 to TRBJ1-4; D not certain. Germline values: CDR1 MNHEY, CDR2 SMNVEV (reference sequence). Trimming removed 8 bases at V and 8 bases at J, with 12 bases between. This CDR3 has 12 residues. The CDR3 DNA sequence: TGTGCCAGCGCCCGGAGAGGAGAAAAACTGTTTTTT. The encoded protein is CASARRGEKLFF. The full variable domain, rest sourced from reference TRBV27 and TRBJ1-4, is EAQVTQNPRYLITVTGKKLTVTCSQNMNHEYMSWYRQDPGLGLRQIYYSMNVEVTDKGDVPEGYKVSRKEKRNFPLILESPSPNQTSLYFCASARRGEKLFFGSGTQLSVL.

In its sample, this clone was seen once. This chain connects TRBV7-8 to TRBJ1-4; D remains unclear. CDR1 is SGHVS and CDR2 is FQNEAQ in the germline V gene. The CDR3 sequence is 15 residues long. Between the trimmed V and J ends, which lost 0 bases and 5 bases, there was a span of 10 bases. CDR3 region: CASSLAPRENEKLFF. The CDR3 coding sequence is TGTGCCAGCAGCTTAGCCCCGAGGGAAAATGAAAAACTGTTTTTT.

This clone has only a few counts. For the CDR3, the DNA is TGTGCCAGCGGAAGAATCGAAGCTTTCTTT. Its protein product is CASGRIEAFF. The rearrangement links TRBV6-1 to TRBJ1-1, with unresolved D. Germline loops: CDR1 MNHNS, CDR2 SASEGT. The CDR3 is 10 amino acids. V was clipped by 8 bases and J by 8 bases, with 9 bases between them.

This chain connects TRBV4-2 to TRBJ1-5; TRBD1 might be the D (5 bases). The CDR3 length is 16 residues. CDR1 is LGHNA and CDR2 is YNFKEQ in the germline V gene. Trimming removed 0 bases from V and 7 bases from J, with 16 bases in between. The CDR3 here is CASSQDGGGYTQPQHF. The CDR3 coding sequence is TGTGCCAGCAGCCAAGATGGGGGGGGGTATACGCAGCCCCAGCATTTT.

The rearrangement joins TRBV19 to TRBJ2-1, with 9 bases identical to TRBD2. Germline values: CDR1 LNHDA, CDR2 SQIVND (reference sequence). This CDR3 has 15 residues. V gave up 6 bases and J gave up 7 bases; unmatched junction bases: 10. CDR3 in DNA: TGTGCCAGTAGCCCGGTGGGGGCGGGGGGGAATGAGCAGTTCTTC. Translating it yields CASSPVGAGGNEQFF.

J is TRBJ1-4 and V is TRBV4-1; 7 nucleotides align to TRBD1. CDR3 length: 18 amino acids. Germline lookup yields CDR1 MGHRA and CDR2 YSYEKL. V lost 2 bases, J lost 0 bases, and 9 bases stayed unmatched. CDR3 amino acids: CASSQTPDRTATNEKLFF. CDR3 bases: TGCGCCAGCAGCCAAACTCCGGACAGGACTGCAACTAATGAAAAACTGTTTTTT.

CDR3 loop: CASSEGGGRTDTQYF. CDR3 nucleotides: TGTGCCAGCAGTGAAGGCGGGGGACGCACAGATACGCAGTATTTT. V is TRBV2 and J is TRBJ2-3, with 7 bases identical to TRBD2. The CDR3 consists of 15 residues. V was pared by 1 base and J by 1 base, with 2 bases of the junction left unmatched. Looked up from germline, CDR1 is SNHLY and CDR2 is FYNNEI.

The chain employs TRBV5-4 and TRBJ1-6, with D unclear. This CDR3 is 12 amino acids long. Germline values: CDR1 SGHNT, CDR2 YYREEE (reference sequence). The V end lost 5 bases, the J end lost 10 bases, and 10 bases lay between the germline ends. CDR3 residues: CASSVLGSPLHF. The CDR3 nucleotides are TGTGCCAGCAGTGTGTTAGGCTCACCCCTCCACTTT.

This clone was detected only once. This chain links TRBV19 with TRBJ1-4, with a weak D call TRBD1 (6 bases). Germline CDR1 reads LNHDA; CDR2 reads SQIVND (reference sequence). The CDR3 consists of 8 residues. CDR3 residues: CARTELFF. For the CDR3, the DNA is TGTGCACGGACAGAACTGTTTTTT.

The V gene is TRBV27, the J gene TRBJ1-6; D may be TRBD1 (6 bases). This CDR3 region has 13 residues. Per the germline V gene, CDR1 is MNHEY and CDR2 is SMNVEV (reference sequence). V was clipped by 9 bases and J by 10 bases, with 16 bases between them. As DNA, the CDR3 is TGTGCCAGTGGGAGGCAGGGGAGCTCACCCCTCCACTTT. Translating it yields CASGRQGSSPLHF.

This chain links TRBV10-3 with TRBJ1-6, with 7 bases that match TRBD1. J lost 0 bases, V lost 5 bases, and 7 bases had no gene match. The V gene's germline CDR1 is ENHRY and CDR2 SYGVKD. The CDR3 is made up of 17 amino acids. CDR3 residues: CAISISSGGSYNSPLHF. The CDR3 nucleotides read TGTGCCATCAGTATTTCCTCAGGGGGCTCCTATAATTCACCCCTCCACTTT.

This clone was counted once. The V call is TRBV23-1, the J call TRBJ1-5; 12 nucleotides match TRBD1. TRBV23-1 is an ORF; its function is uncertain. Unmatched junction bases numbered 4, after V lost 0 bases and J lost 4 bases. This CDR3 has 17 amino acids. This CDR3 reads CASSQSPGQGANQPQHF. In nucleotides, the CDR3 is TGCGCCAGCAGTCAATCACCGGGACAGGGGGCTAATCAGCCCCAGCATTTT.

The chain joins TRBV11-2 to TRBJ1-2; D is ambiguous. The CDR3 consists of 13 residues. Germline V gene data show CDR1 as SGHAT and CDR2 as FQNNGV. V was trimmed by 0 bases and J by 3 bases, leaving 5 bases between them. CDR3 sequence reads: CASSLDDYYGYTF. For the CDR3, the DNA is TGTGCCAGCAGCTTAGATGATTACTATGGCTACACCTTC. Variable domain in full (rest from reference TRBV11-2 and TRBJ1-2): EAGVAQSPRYKIIEKRQSVAFWCNPISGHATLYWYQQILGQGPKLLIQFQNNGVVDDSQLPKDRFSAERLKGVDSTLKIQPAKLEDSAVYLCASSLDDYYGYTFGSGTRLTVV.

The V gene is TRBV19, the J gene TRBJ2-2; 7 bases fit TRBD1. The V gene end was trimmed by 5 bases and the J gene end by 3 bases; junction bases not matched to a gene: 9. The germline gives CDR1 LNHDA, CDR2 SQIVND (reference sequence). The CDR3 runs to 16 residues. The CDR3 DNA reads as TGTGCCAGTAGTTCCTGGGACAGAACGGACACCGGGGAGCTGTTTTTT. Translation gives CASSSWDRTDTGELFF.

The chain recombines TRBV30 with TRBJ2-7; D possibly corresponds to TRBD1 (6 bases). The germline CDR1 and CDR2 sequences are GTSNPN and SVGIG (reference sequence). Trimming shortened V by 4 bases and J by 0 bases, and 10 bases separated the two germline ends. CDR3 length: 13 residues. The CDR3 DNA is TGTGCCTGGACCCGGGACACCTCCTACGAGCAGTACTTC. Its translation: CAWTRDTSYEQYF.

This clone was recorded once. At the DNA level, this CDR3 is encoded by other sequences in the same sample as well. The rearrangement links TRBV11-2 to TRBJ2-1, with D unclear. Germline CDR1 reads SGHAT; CDR2 reads FQNNGV. The CDR3 has 13 residues. Trimming cost V 0 bases and J 7 bases, with 7 bases left between them. The CDR3 sequence is CASSLDRGNEQFF. CDR3 sequence (DNA): TGTGCCAGCAGCTTAGATCGCGGTAATGAGCAGTTCTTC.

On this clone: Relative to the germline gene, one junction end is altered; a read error may explain this. This chain connects TRBV15 to TRBJ2-4; D not resolved. Germline lookup yields CDR1 LNHNV and CDR2 YYDKDF (reference sequence). This CDR3 spans 13 amino acids. Here the CDR3 DNA reads TGTGCCACCAGCAGAGATAGAAGGTCTCGTAGAGACTTC. Protein product: CATSRDRRSRRDF.

The rearrangement joins TRBV14 to TRBJ2-3; 7 bases align to TRBD2. The CDR3 extends over 20 amino acids. V dropped 0 bases and J dropped 0; count of bases not matched to a gene: 15. Germline V CDR1 and CDR2: SGHDN, FVKESK. CDR3 in amino acids: CASSQEGPGGLSFSTDTQYF. The DNA for the CDR3 is TGTGCCAGCAGCCAAGAAGGCCCCGGGGGACTATCATTTAGCACAGATACGCAGTATTTT. Full variable domain (missing parts from reference TRBV14 and TRBJ2-3): EAGVTQFPSHSVIEKGQTVTLRCDPISGHDNLYWYRRVMGKEIKFLLHFVKESKQDESGMPNNRFLAERTGGTYSTLKVQPAELEDSGVYFCASSQEGPGGLSFSTDTQYFGPGTRLTVL.

The chain is built from TRBV4-3 and TRBJ1-2; D gene uncertain. Germline V lookup: CDR1 LGHNA, CDR2 YSLEER. Between the trimmed V and J ends, which lost 0 bases and 6 bases, there was a span of 11 bases. The CDR3 length is 14 residues. CDR3 in DNA: TGCGCCAGCAGCCAAGAGAGAAGGTTCCATGGCTACACCTTC. Translated, it gives CASSQERRFHGYTF.

The genes are TRBV6-1 and TRBJ2-7, with a tentative D call TRBD2 (6 bases). The CDR3 is made up of 14 amino acids. The germline CDR1 and CDR2 sequences are MNHNS and SASEGT. Trimming took 5 bases from V and 2 from J, leaving 13 bases between them. CDR3 protein: CASSSGLTAYEQYF. CDR3 DNA sequence: TGTGCCAGCAGTTCGGGACTTACGGCCTACGAGCAGTACTTC.

The V gene is TRBV10-2, the J gene TRBJ2-5; D unclear. CDR1 and CDR2 (germline): WSHSY, SAAADI. The CDR3 totals 13 residues. Trimming stripped 2 bases from V and 5 bases from J, with 9 bases between. This CDR3 is CASSERSYETQYF. Here the CDR3 DNA reads TGCGCCAGCAGTGAGAGGTCATATGAGACCCAGTACTTC.

This clone showed up just once. The chain employs TRBV5-5 and TRBJ1-3; tentative D call: TRBD1 (6 bases). CDR1 and CDR2 from the germline V gene are SGHKS and YYEKEE (reference sequence). With 4 bases removed from V and 8 bases from J, the gap between germline ends came to 19 bases. This CDR3 contains 15 residues. DNA for the CDR3: TGTGCCAGCAGCCCCGACAGAGGGGGGTTGGACACCATATATTTT. Protein product: CASSPDRGGLDTIYF.

The chain joins TRBV6-5 to TRBJ1-4; TRBD1 is a possible D gene (5 bases). V lost 2 bases and J 8 bases, leaving 15 bases between the germline ends. CDR3 length: 15 residues. Germline V gene data show CDR1 as MNHEY and CDR2 as SVGAGI. CDR3 loop: CASSYVGTRREKLFF. CDR3 nucleotide sequence: TGTGCCAGCAGTTACGTCGGGACCAGGAGAGAAAAACTGTTTTTT.

V is TRBV6-6 and J is TRBJ2-6; D is undetermined. This CDR3 is 15 amino acids long. The germline V and J ends were trimmed by 4 bases and 0 bases, with 7 bases remaining between them. CDR1 is MNHNY, CDR2 SVGAGI, per germline (reference sequence). The CDR3 DNA reads as TGTGCCAGCAGTTCAGGCAGCTCTGGGGCCAACGTCCTGACTTTC. The encoded protein is CASSSGSSGANVLTF.

This CDR3 reads CASSFRGQNQPQHF. Written as DNA, the CDR3 is TGTGCCAGTAGTTTCAGGGGGCAGAATCAGCCCCAGCATTTT. The chain has TRBV19 and TRBJ1-5, with 8 bases lining up with TRBD1. Trimming removed 5 bases from V and 4 bases from J; junction bases left unmatched: 4. This CDR3 is built from 14 residues. CDR1 and CDR2 (germline): LNHDA, SQIVND (reference sequence).

This clone was observed once. V is TRBV2 and J is TRBJ2-7; tentative D call: TRBD1 (5 bases). The germline V and J ends were trimmed by 4 bases and 2 bases, with 12 bases remaining between them. The germline V gene encodes CDR1 SNHLY and CDR2 FYNNEI. The CDR3 extends over 14 amino acids. Written as DNA, the CDR3 is TGTGCCAGCAGTGGCCTCTTGGGGCCCTACGAGCAGTACTTC. Translated: CASSGLLGPYEQYF.

The chain links TRBV14 to TRBJ1-2; 8 nucleotides align to TRBD1. With 1 base clipped from V and 4 bases from J, the junction kept 2 bases outside the gene matches. The CDR3 contains 14 residues. Per the germline V gene, CDR1 is SGHDN and CDR2 is FVKESK. The CDR3 bases are TGTGCCAGCAGCCAAGTGCAGGGGGCCTATGGCTACACCTTC. Amino acids: CASSQVQGAYGYTF.

The chain links TRBV5-4 to TRBJ2-7; the match to TRBD1 covers 7 bases. The germline V gene encodes CDR1 SGHNT and CDR2 YYREEE (reference sequence). V was clipped by 3 bases and J by 4 bases; unmatched bases: 7. The CDR3 spans 14 residues. CDR3 coding DNA: TGTGCCAGCAGCTACCCGGGACAGAATTACGAGCAGTACTTC. This gives the protein CASSYPGQNYEQYF.

This chain links TRBV19 with TRBJ2-7; weak D call: TRBD2 (6 bases). V lost 3 bases, J lost 0 bases, and 18 bases lay in between. Germline V CDR1 and CDR2: LNHDA, SQIVND (reference sequence). The CDR3 spans 17 residues. In nucleotides, the CDR3 is TGTGCCAGTAGTATGCTTTCCTGGGACTCTAGCTCCTACGAGCAGTACTTC. It encodes CASSMLSWDSSSYEQYF.

This chain links TRBV7-2 with TRBJ2-1; D is unresolved. V was pared by 1 base and J by 0 bases, with 7 bases between. CDR3 length: 15 residues. Looked up from germline, CDR1 is SGHTA and CDR2 is FQGNSA. CDR3 in DNA: TGTGCCAGCAGCTTAGAGGCTAGCTCCTACAATGAGCAGTTCTTC. Amino acid sequence: CASSLEASSYNEQFF. Full variable domain (remainder filled in from reference TRBV7-2 and TRBJ2-1): GAGVSQSPSNKVTEKGKDVELRCDPISGHTALYWYRQSLGQGLEFLIYFQGNSAPDKSGLPSDRFSAERTGGSVSTLTIQRTQQEDSAVYLCASSLEASSYNEQFFGPGTRLTVL.